The 5 T cell receptor beta chains below all came from one sample that was sequenced in a study of cytomegalovirus exposure and HLA in healthy donors. In the PCR, 60 Vbeta and 13 Jbeta primers were used. Some clones are missing from TCRdb's copy, which holds only in-frame ones; the method was immunoSEQ multiplex PCR. The sample has 74,000 or so clones, 55% to 80% seen once; the top ten hold 2% to 2.5%. Sequencing was done on a sample of PBMCs. The source is a woman in her thirties in good health and CMV-seronegative.

With respect to this clone: Other nucleotide sequences in the sample specify the same CDR3. The chain joins TRBV11-2 to TRBJ1-1, with a possible D match to TRBD1 (5 bases). The V end was cut by 1 base, the J end by 3 bases, with 9 bases between. The CDR3 extends over 14 amino acids. The germline V gene encodes CDR1 SGHAT and CDR2 FQNNGV. The DNA for the CDR3 is TGTGCCAGCAGCTTAGCGGGAGGGGACACTGAAGCTTTCTTT. Its translation is CASSLAGGDTEAFF.

The chain is built from TRBV13 and TRBJ1-2, with D perhaps matching TRBD1 (6 bases). Trimming removed 2 bases from V and 2 bases from J, with 6 bases in between. Germline values: CDR1 PRHDT, CDR2 FYEKMQ (reference sequence). The CDR3 contains 13 residues. The DNA for the CDR3 is TGTGCCAGCAGCTTACAGGGGAACTATGGCTACACCTTC. It encodes CASSLQGNYGYTF.

There are a few counts of this clone. The chain uses TRBV28 and TRBJ1-2; 7 positions match TRBD1. The germline gives CDR1 MDHEN, CDR2 SYDVKM. The CDR3 sequence is 14 residues long. Trimming cost V 4 bases and J 3 bases; bases outside gene matches: 5. The CDR3, as DNA: TGTGCCAGCAGTTCCCCTGACAGGGACTATGGCTACACCTTC. Translation: CASSSPDRDYGYTF.

A single count supports this clone. The chain carries TRBV5-1 and TRBJ1-6; no clear D. CDR3 length equals 15 residues. V lost 4 bases, J lost 5 bases, and 13 bases lay in between. The V gene's germline CDR1 is SGHRS and CDR2 YFSETQ. In DNA, the CDR3 is TGCGCCAGCAGCGCCGACGGGGTCCATAATTCACCCCTCCACTTT. This translates into CASSADGVHNSPLHF.

The chain carries TRBV28 and TRBJ2-7; 10 bases map to TRBD1. The ends lost 10 bases at V and 5 bases at J; junction bases unmatched: 8. Per germline, CDR1 MDHEN and CDR2 SYDVKM. CDR3 size: 13 residues. The CDR3 protein is CAIGQGVMDEQYF. In DNA form, the CDR3 reads TGTGCCATCGGACAGGGGGTTATGGACGAGCAGTACTTC.